This T cell receptor beta chain is from a study of beta chain features in type 1 diabetes. As for the study in general: What patients shared with healthy donors was a similar profile of age, gender and cell yields.

This clone was seen more than once but under ten times. Trimming removed 7 bases from V and 0 bases from J, with 10 bases in between. From germline, CDR1 is SGHRS and CDR2 YFSETQ. The CDR3 runs to 13 residues. The entirety of the isolated RNA underwent reverse transcription, so expressed TCRB transcripts were sequenced. Some clones are missing from TCRdb's copy, which holds only in-frame ones; the method was immunoSEQ multiplex PCR. The sample carries about 900,000 clones, about 17% recorded once. This clonotype originated in a woman between 18 and 29 years old in good health. This chain joins TRBV5-1 and TRBJ1-1; D not resolved. The sample comprised naive CD4+ T cells from blood. CDR3 sequence reads: CASRSEMNTEAFF. In DNA form, the CDR3 reads TGCGCCAGCCGTTCAGAGATGAACACTGAAGCTTTCTTT.